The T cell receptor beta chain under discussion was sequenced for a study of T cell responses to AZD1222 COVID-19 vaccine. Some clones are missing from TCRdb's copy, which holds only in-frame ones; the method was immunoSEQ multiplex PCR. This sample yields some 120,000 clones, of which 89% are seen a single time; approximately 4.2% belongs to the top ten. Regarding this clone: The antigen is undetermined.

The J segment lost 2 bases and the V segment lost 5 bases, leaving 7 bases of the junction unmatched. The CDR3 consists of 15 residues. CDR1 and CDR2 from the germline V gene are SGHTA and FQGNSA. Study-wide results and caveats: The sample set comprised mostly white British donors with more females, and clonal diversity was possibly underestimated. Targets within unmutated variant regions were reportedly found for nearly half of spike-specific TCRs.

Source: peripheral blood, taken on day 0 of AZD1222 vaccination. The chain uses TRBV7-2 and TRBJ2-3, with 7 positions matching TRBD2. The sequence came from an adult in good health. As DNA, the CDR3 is TGTGCCAGCAGCGTAAGGCTAGCGGACACAGATACGCAGTATTTT. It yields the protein CASSVRLADTDTQYF. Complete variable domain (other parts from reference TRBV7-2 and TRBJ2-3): GAGVSQSPSNKVTEKGKDVELRCDPISGHTALYWYRQSLGQGLEFLIYFQGNSAPDKSGLPSDRFSAERTGGSVSTLTIQRTQQEDSAVYLCASSVRLADTDTQYFGPGTRLTVL.